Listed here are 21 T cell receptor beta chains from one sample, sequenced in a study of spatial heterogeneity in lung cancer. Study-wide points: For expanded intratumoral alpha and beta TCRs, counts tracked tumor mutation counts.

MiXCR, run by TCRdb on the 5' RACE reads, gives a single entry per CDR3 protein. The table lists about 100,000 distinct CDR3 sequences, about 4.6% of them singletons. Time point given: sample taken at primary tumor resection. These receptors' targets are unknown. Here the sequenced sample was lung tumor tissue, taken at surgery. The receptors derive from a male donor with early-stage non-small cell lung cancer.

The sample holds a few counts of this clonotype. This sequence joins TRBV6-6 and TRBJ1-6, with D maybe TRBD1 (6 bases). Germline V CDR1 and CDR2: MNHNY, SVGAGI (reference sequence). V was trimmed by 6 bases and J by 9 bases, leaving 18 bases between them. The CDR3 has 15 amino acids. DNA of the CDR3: TGTGCCAGCAGACCTTCCCCGGAGGGGGGTTCACCCCTCCACTTT. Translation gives CASRPSPEGGSPLHF.

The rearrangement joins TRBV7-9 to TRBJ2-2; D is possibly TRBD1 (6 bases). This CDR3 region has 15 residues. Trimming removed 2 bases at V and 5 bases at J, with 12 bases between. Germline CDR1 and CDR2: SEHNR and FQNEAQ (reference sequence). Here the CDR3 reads CASSLLQGETGELFF. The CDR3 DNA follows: TGTGCCAGCAGCTTACTACAGGGTGAGACCGGGGAGCTGTTTTTT.

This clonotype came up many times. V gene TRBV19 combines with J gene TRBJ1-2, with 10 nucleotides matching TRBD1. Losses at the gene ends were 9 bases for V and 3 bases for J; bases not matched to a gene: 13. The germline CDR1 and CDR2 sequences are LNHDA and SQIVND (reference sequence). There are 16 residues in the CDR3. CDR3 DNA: TGTGCCAGCGTCTCCAGACAGGGGGCGCCGGACTATGGCTACACCTTC. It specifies CASVSRQGAPDYGYTF.

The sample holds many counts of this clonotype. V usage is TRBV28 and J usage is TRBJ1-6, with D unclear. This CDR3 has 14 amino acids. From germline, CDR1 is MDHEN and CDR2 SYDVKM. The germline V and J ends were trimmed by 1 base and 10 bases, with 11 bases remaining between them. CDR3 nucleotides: TGTGCCAGCAGTTTATTGTTCAGCTCCTCACCCCTCCACTTT. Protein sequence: CASSLLFSSSPLHF.

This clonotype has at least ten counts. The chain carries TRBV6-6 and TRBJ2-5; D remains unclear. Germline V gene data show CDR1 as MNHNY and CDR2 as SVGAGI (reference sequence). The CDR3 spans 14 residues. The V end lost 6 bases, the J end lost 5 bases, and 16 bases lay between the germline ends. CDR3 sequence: CASRPRGVHETQYF. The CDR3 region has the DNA TGTGCCAGCAGACCCCGTGGGGTCCACGAGACCCAGTACTTC.

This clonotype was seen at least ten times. The DNA for the CDR3 is TGTGCCAGCAGCCCCCTCTCTAGACAGAATAATTCACCCCTCCACTTT. This codes for CASSPLSRQNNSPLHF. The gene calls are TRBV7-6 and TRBJ1-6; a possible D gene is TRBD1 (5 bases). Trimming took off 5 bases at V and 5 bases at J, with 16 bases between the two ends. Germline-derived CDR1 and CDR2 are SGHVS and FNYEAQ. CDR3 length: 16 residues. The whole variable domain, filled in from reference TRBV7-6 and TRBJ1-6, reads GAGVSQSPRYKVTKRGQDVALRCDPISGHVSLYWYRQALGQGPEFLTYFNYEAQQDKSGLPNDRFSAERPEGSISTLTIQRTEQRDSAMYRCASSPLSRQNNSPLHFGNGTRLTVT.

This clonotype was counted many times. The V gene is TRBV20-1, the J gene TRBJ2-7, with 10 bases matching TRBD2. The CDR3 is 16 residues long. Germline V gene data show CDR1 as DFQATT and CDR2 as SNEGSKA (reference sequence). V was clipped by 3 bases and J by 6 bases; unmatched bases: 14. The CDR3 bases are TGCAGTGCTAGCTCCAACCCTAGCGGGAGCTTTGGCGAGCAGTACTTC. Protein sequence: CSASSNPSGSFGEQYF.

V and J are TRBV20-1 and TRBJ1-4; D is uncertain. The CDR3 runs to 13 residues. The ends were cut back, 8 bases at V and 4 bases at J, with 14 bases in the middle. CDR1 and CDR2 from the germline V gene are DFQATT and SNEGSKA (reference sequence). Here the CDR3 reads CSTRPGNNEKLFF. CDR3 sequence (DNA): TGCAGTACCCGGCCGGGGAATAATGAAAAACTGTTTTTT.

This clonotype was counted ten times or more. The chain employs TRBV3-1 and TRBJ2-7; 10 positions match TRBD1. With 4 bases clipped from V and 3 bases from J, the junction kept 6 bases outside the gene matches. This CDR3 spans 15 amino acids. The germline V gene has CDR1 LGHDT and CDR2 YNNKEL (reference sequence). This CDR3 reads CASSPQDRGHYEQYF. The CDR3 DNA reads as TGTGCCAGCAGCCCTCAAGACAGGGGGCACTACGAGCAGTACTTC.

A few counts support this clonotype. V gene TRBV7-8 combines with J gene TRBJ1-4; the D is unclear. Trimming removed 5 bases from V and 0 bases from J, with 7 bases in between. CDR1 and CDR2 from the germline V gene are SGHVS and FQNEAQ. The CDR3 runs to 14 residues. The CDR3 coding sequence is TGTGCCAGCAGCAAACGGTCAACTAATGAAAAACTGTTTTTT. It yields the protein CASSKRSTNEKLFF.

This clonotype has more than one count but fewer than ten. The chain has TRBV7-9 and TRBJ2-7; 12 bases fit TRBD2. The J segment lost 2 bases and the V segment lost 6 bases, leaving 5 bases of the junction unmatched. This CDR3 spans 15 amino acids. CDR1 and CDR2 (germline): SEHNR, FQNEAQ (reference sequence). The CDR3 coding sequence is TGTGCCAGCAGAGCCGGACTAGCGGGGACCTACGAGCAGTACTTC. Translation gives CASRAGLAGTYEQYF.

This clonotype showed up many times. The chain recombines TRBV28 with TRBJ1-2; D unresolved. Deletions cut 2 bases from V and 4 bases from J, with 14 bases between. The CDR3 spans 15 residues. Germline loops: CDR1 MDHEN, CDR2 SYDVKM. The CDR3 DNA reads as TGTGCCAGCAGTTTAGGCCCCGGGCAGGTCTATGGCTACACCTTC. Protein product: CASSLGPGQVYGYTF.

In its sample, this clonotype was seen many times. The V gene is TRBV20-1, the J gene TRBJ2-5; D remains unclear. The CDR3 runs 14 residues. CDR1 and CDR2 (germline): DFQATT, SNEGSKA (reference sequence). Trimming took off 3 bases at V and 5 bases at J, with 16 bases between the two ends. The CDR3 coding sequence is TGCAGTGCTAGCGACGTAACCAAAGGGGAGACCCAGTACTTC. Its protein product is CSASDVTKGETQYF.

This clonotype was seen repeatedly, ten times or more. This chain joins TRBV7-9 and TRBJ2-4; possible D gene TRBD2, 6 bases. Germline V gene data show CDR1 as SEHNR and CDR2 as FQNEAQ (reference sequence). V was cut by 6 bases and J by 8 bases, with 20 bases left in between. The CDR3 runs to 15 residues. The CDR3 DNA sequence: TGTGCCAGCAGTCCTGAGGCCACGTCGGGGGACATTCAGTACTTC. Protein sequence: CASSPEATSGDIQYF.

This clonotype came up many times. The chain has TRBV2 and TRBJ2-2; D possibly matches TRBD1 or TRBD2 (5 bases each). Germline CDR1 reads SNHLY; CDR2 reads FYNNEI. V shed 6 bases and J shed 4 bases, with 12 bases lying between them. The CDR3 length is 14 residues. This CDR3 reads CASRGVSSTGELFF. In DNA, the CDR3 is TGTGCCAGCAGGGGGGTTAGCTCCACCGGGGAGCTGTTTTTT. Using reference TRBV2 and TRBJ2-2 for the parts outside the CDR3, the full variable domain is EPEVTQTPSHQVTQMGQEVILRCVPISNHLYFYWYRQILGQKVEFLVSFYNNEISEKSEIFDDQFSVERPDGSNFTLKIRSTKLEDSAMYFCASRGVSSTGELFFGEGSRLTVL.

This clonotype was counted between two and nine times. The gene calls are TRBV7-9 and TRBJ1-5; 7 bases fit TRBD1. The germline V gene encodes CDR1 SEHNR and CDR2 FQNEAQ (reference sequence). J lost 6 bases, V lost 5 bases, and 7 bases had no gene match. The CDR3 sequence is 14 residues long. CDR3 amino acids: CASSATGSGQPQHF. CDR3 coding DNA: TGTGCCAGCAGCGCGACAGGGTCCGGTCAGCCCCAGCATTTT.

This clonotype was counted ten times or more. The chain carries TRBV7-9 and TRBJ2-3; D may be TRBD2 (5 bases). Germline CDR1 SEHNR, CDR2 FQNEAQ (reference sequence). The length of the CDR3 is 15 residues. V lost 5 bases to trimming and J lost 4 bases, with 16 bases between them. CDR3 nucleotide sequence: TGTGCCAGCAGCCGCCCAGCAGGAGGCTCAGATACGCAGTATTTT. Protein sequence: CASSRPAGGSDTQYF.

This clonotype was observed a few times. CDR3 DNA sequence: TGTGCCAGCGGACCTTTAGTCCCAACCTACGAGCAGTACTTC. As protein: CASGPLVPTYEQYF. This chain uses TRBV6-2 or TRBV6-3 with TRBJ2-7; D is unresolved. CDR1 MNHEY and CDR2 SVGEGT come from the germline V gene. This CDR3 region has 14 residues. The germline V and J ends were trimmed by 8 bases and 2 bases, with 16 bases remaining between them.

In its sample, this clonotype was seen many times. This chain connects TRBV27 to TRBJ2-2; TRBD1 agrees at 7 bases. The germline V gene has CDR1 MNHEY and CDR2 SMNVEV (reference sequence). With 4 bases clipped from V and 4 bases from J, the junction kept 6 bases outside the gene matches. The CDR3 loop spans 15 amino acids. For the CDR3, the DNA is TGTGCCAGCAGTTGGGACAGAAACCTCACCGGGGAGCTGTTTTTT. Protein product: CASSWDRNLTGELFF.

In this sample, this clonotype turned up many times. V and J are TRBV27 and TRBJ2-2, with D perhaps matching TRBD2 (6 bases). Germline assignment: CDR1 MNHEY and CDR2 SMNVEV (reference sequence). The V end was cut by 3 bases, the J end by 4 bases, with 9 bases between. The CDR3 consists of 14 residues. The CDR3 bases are TGTGCCAGCAGTTTGGGAGGCGGCACCGGGGAGCTGTTTTTT. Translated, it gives CASSLGGGTGELFF.

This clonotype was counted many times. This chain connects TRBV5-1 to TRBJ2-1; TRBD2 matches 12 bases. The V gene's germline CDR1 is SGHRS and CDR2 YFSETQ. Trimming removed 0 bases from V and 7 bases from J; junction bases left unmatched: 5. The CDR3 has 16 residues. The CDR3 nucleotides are TGCGCCAGCAGCTTGGGAGCTAGCGGGAGGGTAAATGAGCAGTTCTTC. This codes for CASSLGASGRVNEQFF.